A selection of T cell receptor beta chains follows, all from one sample in a study of shared clonotypes between healthy human individuals. This table comes from immunoSEQ multiplex PCR, and its TCRdb copy is limited to in-frame clones, with some not included. This table holds some 700,000 clones, 90% found once. Sample: memory CD8+ T cells from PBMCs. These receptors came from a man aged 18 to 30 in good health. Some clones in this sample may be carry-over from other donors' samples. The CDR3 runs from the conserved cysteine through the conserved F or W. Fields, in order: V gene, CDR3 protein.

TRBV9 | CASSVSGQAGRTDTQYF
TRBV27 | CASSFGGEEDTQYF
TRBV19 | CASSTGATEAFF
TRBV7-9 | CASSTRTGGHYGYTF
TRBV7-9 | CASSLALRQNGYGYTF
TRBV7-6 | CASSISGTGTHTEAFF
TRBV10-3 | CAISESISSGTDTQYF
TRBV15 | CATSTRQSTNEKLFF
TRBV18 | CASSPPGRGRDEAFF
TRBV7-9 | CASAGTRSYNEQFF
TRBV5-1 | CASSLGAAYEQYF
TRBV19 | CASSGAAQGNNEQFF
TRBV2 | CASQTGGMADQPQHF
TRBV4-1 | CASSQDAPGTEDEKLFF
TRBV11-2 | CASSWTQGQPQHF
TRBV7-6 | CASSPMGGGDPYEQYF
TRBV28 | CASTPGGARGYTF
TRBV5-8 | CASSPPGRYGYTF
TRBV5-1 | CASSLDGRSYEQYF
TRBV7-8 | CASSPHRDGYEQYF
TRBV9 | CASSHSTSTRALGEQFF
TRBV9 | CASSVGGATEQYF
TRBV6-6 | CASSPPKGEQYF
TRBV28 | CASTDQAVGNEQFF
TRBV9 | CASSVDGTGLFYGYTF
TRBV2 | CALIGESTGELFF
TRBV7-8 | CASSLVRSLYNEQFF
TRBV7-9 | CASSLAGGASDEQFF
TRBV7-9 | CASSFRTGGDFNIQYF
TRBV7-9 | CASSLAWGARTDTQYF
TRBV7-2 | CASSSSPGRETRPEQYF
TRBV10-2 | CASSYTFGSPLHF
TRBV28 | CASSKRRDRGRGETQYF
TRBV6-1 | CASSEAPTPSIEAFF
TRBV7-9 | CASSSRRESSYEQYF
TRBV7-9 | CASSFGPADGYTF
TRBV7-8 | CASSFTPGTLDYEQYF
TRBV19 | CASSIGTGNYGYTF
TRBV27 | CASRTDRGPYNEQFF
TRBV10-3 | CAISRGLTNTGELFF
TRBV11-1 | CASSSHRGQTQYF